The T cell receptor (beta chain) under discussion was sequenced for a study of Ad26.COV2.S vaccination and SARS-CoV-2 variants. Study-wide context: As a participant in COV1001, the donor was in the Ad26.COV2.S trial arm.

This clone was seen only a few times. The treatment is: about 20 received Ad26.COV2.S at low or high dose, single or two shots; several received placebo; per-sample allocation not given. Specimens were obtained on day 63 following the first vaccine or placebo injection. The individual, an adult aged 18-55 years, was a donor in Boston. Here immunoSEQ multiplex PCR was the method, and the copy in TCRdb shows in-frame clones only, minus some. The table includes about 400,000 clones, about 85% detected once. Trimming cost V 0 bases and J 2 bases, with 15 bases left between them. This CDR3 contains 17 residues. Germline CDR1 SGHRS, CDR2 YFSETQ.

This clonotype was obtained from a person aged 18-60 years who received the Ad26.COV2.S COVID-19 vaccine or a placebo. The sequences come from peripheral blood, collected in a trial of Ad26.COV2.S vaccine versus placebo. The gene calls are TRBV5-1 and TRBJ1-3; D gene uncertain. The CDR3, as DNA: TGCGCCAGCAGCTTGGGATCCGGGGTAGGGACTGGAAACACCATATATTTT. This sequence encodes CASSLGSGVGTGNTIYF. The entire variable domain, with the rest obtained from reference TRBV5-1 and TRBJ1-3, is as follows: KAGVTQTPRYLIKTRGQQVTLSCSPISGHRSVSWYQQTPGQGLQFLFEYFSETQRNKGNFPGRFSGRQFSNSRSEMNVSTLELGDSALYLCASSLGSGVGTGNTIYFGEGSWLTVV.